The sequence of this TCR beta chain was determined in a study of CD8 T cells in Susac syndrome. In its sample, this clonotype was seen once. CDR1 and CDR2 (germline): MGHDK, SYGVNS. After removal of 2 bases from V and 7 bases from J, the junction contained 9 bases not matched to a gene. The CDR3 totals 15 residues. With random hexamers, roughly 0.5 to 1 ug RNA was reverse transcribed. Amplification of TCR beta CDR3 by immunoSEQ multiplex PCR spanned 54 Vbeta and 13 Jbeta. TCRdb independently ran MiXCR on the immunoSEQ multiplex PCR reads; one entry per CDR3 protein. The sample consists of roughly 170,000 distinct CDR3 sequences, about 93% of them appearing once. TCR beta sequences were obtained from blood CD8+ and CD4+ T cells.

Sequencing was performed on CD4+ T cells from PBMCs. This chain connects TRBV25-1 to TRBJ1-2; 8 nucleotides agree with TRBD1. This TCR was sampled from a human donor with multiple sclerosis. This CDR3 reads CASSETGGRRGGYTF. In DNA form, the CDR3 reads TGTGCCAGCAGTGAAACAGGGGGGAGAAGGGGTGGCTACACCTTC.